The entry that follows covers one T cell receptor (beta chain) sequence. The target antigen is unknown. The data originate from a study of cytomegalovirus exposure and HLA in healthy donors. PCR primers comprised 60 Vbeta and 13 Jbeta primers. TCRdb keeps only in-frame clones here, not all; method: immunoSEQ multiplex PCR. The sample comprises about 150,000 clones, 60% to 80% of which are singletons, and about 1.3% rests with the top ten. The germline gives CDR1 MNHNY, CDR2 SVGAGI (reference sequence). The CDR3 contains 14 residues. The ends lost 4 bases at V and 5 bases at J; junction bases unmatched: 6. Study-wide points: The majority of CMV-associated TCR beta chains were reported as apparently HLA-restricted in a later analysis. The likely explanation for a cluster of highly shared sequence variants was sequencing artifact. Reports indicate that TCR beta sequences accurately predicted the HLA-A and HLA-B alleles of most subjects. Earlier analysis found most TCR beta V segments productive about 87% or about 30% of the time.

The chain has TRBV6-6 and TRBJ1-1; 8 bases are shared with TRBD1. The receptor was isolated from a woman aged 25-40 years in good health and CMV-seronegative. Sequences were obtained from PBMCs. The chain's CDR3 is CASSSTGGETEAFF. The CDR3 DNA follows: TGTGCCAGCAGTTCCACAGGGGGTGAAACTGAAGCTTTCTTT.